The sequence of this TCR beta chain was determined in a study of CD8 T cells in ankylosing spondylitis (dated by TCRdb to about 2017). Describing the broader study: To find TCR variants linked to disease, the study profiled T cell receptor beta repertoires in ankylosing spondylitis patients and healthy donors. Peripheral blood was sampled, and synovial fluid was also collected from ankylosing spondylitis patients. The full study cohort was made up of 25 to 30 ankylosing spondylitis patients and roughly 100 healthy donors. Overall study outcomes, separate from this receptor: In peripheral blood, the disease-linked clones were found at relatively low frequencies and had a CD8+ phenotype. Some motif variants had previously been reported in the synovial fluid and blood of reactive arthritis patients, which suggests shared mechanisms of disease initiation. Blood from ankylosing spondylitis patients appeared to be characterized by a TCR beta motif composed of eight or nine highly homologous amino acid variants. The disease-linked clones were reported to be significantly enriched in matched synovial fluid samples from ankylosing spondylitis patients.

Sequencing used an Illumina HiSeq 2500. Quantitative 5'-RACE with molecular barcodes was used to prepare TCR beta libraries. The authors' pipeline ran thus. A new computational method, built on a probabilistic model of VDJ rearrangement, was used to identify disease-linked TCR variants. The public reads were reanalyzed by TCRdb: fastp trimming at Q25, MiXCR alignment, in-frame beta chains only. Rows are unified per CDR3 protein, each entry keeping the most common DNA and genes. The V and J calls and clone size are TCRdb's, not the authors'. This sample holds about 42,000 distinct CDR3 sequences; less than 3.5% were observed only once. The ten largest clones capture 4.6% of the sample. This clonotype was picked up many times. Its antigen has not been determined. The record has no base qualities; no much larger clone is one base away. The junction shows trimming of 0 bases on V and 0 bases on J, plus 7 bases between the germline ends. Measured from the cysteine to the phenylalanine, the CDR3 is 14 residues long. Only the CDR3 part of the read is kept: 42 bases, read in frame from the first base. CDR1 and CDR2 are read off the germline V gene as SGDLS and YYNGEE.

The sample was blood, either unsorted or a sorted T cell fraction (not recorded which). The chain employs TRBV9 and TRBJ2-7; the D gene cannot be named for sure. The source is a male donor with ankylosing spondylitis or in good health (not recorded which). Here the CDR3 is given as CASSVAVSSYEQYF. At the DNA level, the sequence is TGTGCCAGCAGCGTAGCAGTGAGCTCCTACGAGCAGTACTTC.